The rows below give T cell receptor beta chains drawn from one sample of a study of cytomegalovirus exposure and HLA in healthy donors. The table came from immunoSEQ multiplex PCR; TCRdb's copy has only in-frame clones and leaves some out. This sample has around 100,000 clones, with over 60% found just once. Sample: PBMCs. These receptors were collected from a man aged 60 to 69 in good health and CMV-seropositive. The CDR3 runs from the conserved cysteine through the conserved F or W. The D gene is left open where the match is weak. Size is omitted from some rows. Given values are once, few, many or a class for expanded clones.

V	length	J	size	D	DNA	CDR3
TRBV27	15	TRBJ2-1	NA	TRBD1	TGTGCCAGCAGCCTTCAGGGGGTTTTATACAATGAGCAGTTCTTC	CASSLQGVLYNEQFF
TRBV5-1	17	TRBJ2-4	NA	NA	TGCGCCAGCAGCGTCAGGGGATATGGAGTATCGGGGAACATTCAGTACTTC	CASSVRGYGVSGNIQYF
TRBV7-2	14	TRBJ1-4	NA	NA	TGTGCCAGCAGCTTAGGGGGCTTGATAGGAAAACTGTTTTTT	CASSLGGLIGKLFF
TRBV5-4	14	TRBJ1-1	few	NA	TGTGCCAGCACCATCGGACTGGGGAACACTGAAGCTTTCTTT	CASTIGLGNTEAFF
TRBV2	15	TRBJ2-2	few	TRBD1	TGTGCCAGCAGGAGACAGGGGCCGAACACCGGGGAGCTGTTTTTT	CASRRQGPNTGELFF
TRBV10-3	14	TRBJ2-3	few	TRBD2	TGTGCCATCTCAAGACTAGCGGGGGAGGATACGCAGTATTTT	CAISRLAGEDTQYF
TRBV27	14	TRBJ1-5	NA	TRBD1	TGTGCCAGCACCCCGACAGGGGGTGGTCAGCCCCAGCATTTT	CASTPTGGGQPQHF
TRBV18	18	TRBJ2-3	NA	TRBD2	TGTGCCAGCTCACCCCGAAGTACTAGCGGGGGAAGCACAGATACGCAGTATTTT	CASSPRSTSGGSTDTQYF
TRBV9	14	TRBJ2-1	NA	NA	TGTGCCAGCAGCGTATCGGGGGTTCACAATGAGCAGTTCTTC	CASSVSGVHNEQFF
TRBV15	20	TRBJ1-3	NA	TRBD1	TGTGCCACCAGCAGAGATCTGCTTACTAGGGGGCTCGTCGGTGGAAACACCATATATTTT	CATSRDLLTRGLVGGNTIYF
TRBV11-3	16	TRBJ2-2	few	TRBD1	TGTGCCAGCAGCCTCATGACAGGGAGGAACACCGGGGAGCTGTTTTTT	CASSLMTGRNTGELFF
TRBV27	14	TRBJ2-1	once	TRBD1	TGTGCCAGCAGGGTCAGGGGGCAGGTCAATGAGCAGTTCTTC	CASRVRGQVNEQFF
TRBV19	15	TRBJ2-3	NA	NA	TGTGCCAGTAGTCTGACAGGTCCCTCGACAGATACGCAGTATTTT	CASSLTGPSTDTQYF
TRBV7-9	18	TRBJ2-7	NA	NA	TGTGCCAGCAGCTTCGAGGTAGACCGGGTCACCGGCTTCTACGAGCAGTACTTC	CASSFEVDRVTGFYEQYF
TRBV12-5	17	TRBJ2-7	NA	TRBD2	TGTGCTAGTGGTTCCTCGACTGGGGAGCGGGGACTCTACGAGCAGTACTTC	CASGSSTGERGLYEQYF
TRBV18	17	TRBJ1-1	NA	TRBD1	TGTGCCAGCTCACCACTTCAGGGACAGGGCGTACATACTGAAGCTTTCTTT	CASSPLQGQGVHTEAFF
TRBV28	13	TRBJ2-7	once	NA	TGTGCCAGCAGTAGTTTGATCTTGGACAGGCAGTACTTC	CASSSLILDRQYF
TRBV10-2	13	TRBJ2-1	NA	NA	TGCGCCAGCAGTGAGTATACAGGCAATGAGCAGTTCTTC	CASSEYTGNEQFF
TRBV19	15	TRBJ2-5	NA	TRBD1	TGTGCCAGTAGTATAGGCGGGACAGGACGAGAGACCCAGTACTTC	CASSIGGTGRETQYF
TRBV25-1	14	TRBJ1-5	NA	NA	TGTGCCAGCAGTGAACCCGGGAGGGATCAGCCCCAGCATTTT	CASSEPGRDQPQHF
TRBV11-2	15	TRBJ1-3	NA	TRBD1	TGTGCCAGCAGCTTAGCCAGGGGGACCGGAAACACCATATATTTT	CASSLARGTGNTIYF
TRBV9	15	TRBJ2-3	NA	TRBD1	TGTGCCAGCAGCGTAGGAAAGGGGGCAGTAGATACGCAGTATTTT	CASSVGKGAVDTQYF
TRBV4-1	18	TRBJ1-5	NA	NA	TGCGCCAGCAGCCAAACCGGGACTCCCGGGGGTCCTATCATGCCCCAGCATTTT	CASSQTGTPGGPIMPQHF
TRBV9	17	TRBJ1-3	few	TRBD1	TGTGCCAGAACCGGGACAGGGCCATTTAGCTCTGGAAACACCATATATTTT	CARTGTGPFSSGNTIYF
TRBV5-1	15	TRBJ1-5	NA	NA	TGCGCCAGCAGCCCGGAGGGAGGGTCCAATCAGCCCCAGCATTTT	CASSPEGGSNQPQHF
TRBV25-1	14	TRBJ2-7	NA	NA	TGTGCCAGCAGTGAACCCCAGGACTCCTACGAGCAGTACTTC	CASSEPQDSYEQYF
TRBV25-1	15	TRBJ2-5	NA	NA	TGTGCCAGCAGTGAATTCGGGGCAGGGGAAGAGACCCAGTACTTC	CASSEFGAGEETQYF
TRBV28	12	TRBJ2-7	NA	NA	TGTGCCAGCAGTTTACCCACCTACGAGCAGTACTTC	CASSLPTYEQYF
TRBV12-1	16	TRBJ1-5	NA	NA	TGTGCCAGCAGCTTGCTTGGACTGCCGCGGCAACAGCCCCAGCATTTT	CASSLLGLPRQQPQHF
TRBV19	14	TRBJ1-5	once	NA	TGTGCCAGTAGTTCTCTAGGTGGCAATCAGCCCCAGCATTTT	CASSSLGGNQPQHF
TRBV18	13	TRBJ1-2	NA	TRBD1	TGTGCCAGCTCACTAAAGACAGGGGCTGGCTACACCTTC	CASSLKTGAGYTF
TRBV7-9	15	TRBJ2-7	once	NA	TGTGCCAGCAGCTTAGTAAGCGGACGGTCCTACGAGCAGTACTTC	CASSLVSGRSYEQYF
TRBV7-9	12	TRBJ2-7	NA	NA	TGTGCCAGCCGATGGGGGGAATACGAGCAGTACTTC	CASRWGEYEQYF
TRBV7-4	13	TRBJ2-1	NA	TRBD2	TGTGCCACCCTAACTAGCGCCTTTCCTGAGCAGTTCTTC	CATLTSAFPEQFF
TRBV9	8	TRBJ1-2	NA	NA	TGTGCCAGCAGCGCCGGGGCCTTC	CASSAGAF
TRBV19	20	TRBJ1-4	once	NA	TGTGCCAGTAGTCCATGGACAGTAGCACCCCACGGGGCAACTAATGAAAAACTGTTTTTT	CASSPWTVAPHGATNEKLFF
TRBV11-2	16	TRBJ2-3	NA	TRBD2	TGTGCCAGCAGCTTAGCCCCTAGCGGGGGGACAGATACGCAGTATTTT	CASSLAPSGGTDTQYF
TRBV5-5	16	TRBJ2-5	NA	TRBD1	TGTGCCAGCAGCCCAACGGGACAGGTGTACCAAGAGACCCAGTACTTC	CASSPTGQVYQETQYF
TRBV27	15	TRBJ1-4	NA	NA	TGTGCCAGCAGGTCTAGGGGCACAACTAATGAAAAACTGTTTTTT	CASRSRGTTNEKLFF
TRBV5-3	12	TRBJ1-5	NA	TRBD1	TGTGCCAGAAAACGACAGGGACAGCCCCAGCATTTT	CARKRQGQPQHF